This T cell receptor (beta chain) appears in the sequencing data of a study of shared clonotypes between healthy human individuals. Naive CD8 isolation took CD45RO-negative cells positively selected for CCR7 and excluded terminally differentiated effector memory CD45RA+ cells. Participating donors were healthy, HIV-negative adults free of recent acute infections or vaccinations. For this clone: Its specificity is unknown.

Study-level points and caveats: Between a few donors, naive CD4 clonotypes were shared at a level of roughly 5.5%. Naive subsets generally exceeded memory subsets in estimated richness.

Between the trimmed V and J ends, which lost 5 bases and 7 bases, there was a span of 18 bases. Germline values: CDR1 MDHEN, CDR2 SYDVKM. The CDR3 totals 14 residues. Generated by immunoSEQ multiplex PCR, the TCRdb table keeps only in-frame clones and is missing some. The repertoire holds 2 million or so clones, with about 95% as singletons. This clonotype was obtained from a man younger than 35 in good health. What was sequenced was naive CD8+ T cells sorted from blood. The chain recombines TRBV28 with TRBJ2-7, with D possibly called TRBD1 or TRBD2 (5 bases each). The CDR3 protein is CASSPYSGDAEQYF. CDR3 nucleotide sequence: TGTGCCAGCAGTCCATACTCCGGGGACGCGGAGCAGTACTTC.